This T cell receptor beta chain was sequenced during a study of blood T cell repertoires in COVID-19. Study overall: Acute-phase and convalescent COVID-19 samples originated in the United States, Italy and Spain. T cells, B-cell-depleted T cells, or PBMCs supplied cDNA or gDNA.

Authors' analysis steps: The assay estimated nucleated cells by amplifying reference gene primers. The data were produced by immunoSEQ multiplex PCR, yet TCRdb's version contains in-frame clones alone and is incomplete. For V, J and clone size, that table is used; D and trimming come from the DNA. This table holds 90,000 to 120,000 clones, approximately 88% found once. In germline, CDR1 is SGDLS, CDR2 YYNGEE. The CDR3 length is 14 residues. The V end was cut by 0 bases, the J end by 5 bases, with 11 bases between. Sequenced sample: peripheral blood. The TCR was taken from a man between 50 and 59 years old with active or convalescent COVID-19. The V call is TRBV9, the J call TRBJ1-1; the D is unclear. CDR3 sequence reads: CASSVVPAGTEAFF. The CDR3 coding sequence is TGTGCCAGCAGCGTAGTCCCGGCGGGAACTGAAGCTTTCTTT.